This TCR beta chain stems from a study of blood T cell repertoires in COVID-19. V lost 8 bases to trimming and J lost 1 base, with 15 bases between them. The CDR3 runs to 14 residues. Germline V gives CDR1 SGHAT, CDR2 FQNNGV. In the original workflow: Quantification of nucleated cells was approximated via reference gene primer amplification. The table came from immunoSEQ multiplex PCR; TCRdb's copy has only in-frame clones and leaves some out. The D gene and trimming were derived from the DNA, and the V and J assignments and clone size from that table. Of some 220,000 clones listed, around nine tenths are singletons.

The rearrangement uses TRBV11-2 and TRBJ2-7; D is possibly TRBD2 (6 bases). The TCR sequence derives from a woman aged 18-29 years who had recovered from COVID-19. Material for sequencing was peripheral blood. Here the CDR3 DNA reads TGTGCCAGCGGACTCGGCGGGGTTTCCTACGAGCAGTACTTC. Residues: CASGLGGVSYEQYF.